This paragraph reports one T cell receptor beta chain. The target antigen is unknown. The data were obtained in a study of T cells after yellow fever vaccination. About the study: Those fractions that held only low numbers of cells were prepared using the SMART-Seq v4 Ultra Low Input RNA kit. Study-level findings and limits: Any FACS-sorted repertoire could hold abundant clonotypes that contaminate it from the bulk population.

Making TCR cDNA involved 5'RACE template switching, which added UMIs and a universal primer site. TCRdb re-called the 5' RACE reads through MiXCR, storing one row per CDR3 protein. Of tens of thousands of distinct CDR3 sequences listed, under 9.5% are singletons. The germline CDR1 and CDR2 sequences are SGHTA and FQGNSA. This CDR3 is 11 amino acids long. The sequence came from a man aged 18 to 35 who received the YFV17D yellow fever vaccine. The starting material was CD8+ T cells sorted from PBMCs, obtained more than 8 days after the first yellow fever vaccination. The V and J genes are TRBV7-2 and TRBJ2-3; D is unresolved. With the DNA end fitting TRBJ1-5 better, the J assignment may be wrong. DNA for the CDR3: TGTGCCAGCAGCTTAATATATACGCAGCATTTT. Its protein is CASSLIYTQHF.